This T cell receptor beta chain was documented in a study of cytomegalovirus exposure and HLA in healthy donors. The V gene's germline CDR1 is SGHTA and CDR2 FQGNSA. The CDR3 is 14 amino acids. J lost 6 bases, V lost 2 bases, and 5 bases had no gene match. PCR was performed using 60 Vbeta and 13 Jbeta primers. TCRdb keeps only in-frame clones here, not all; method: immunoSEQ multiplex PCR. The repertoire holds around 140,000 clones, around 80% seen once, with 1.8% in the top ten. This sequence joins TRBV7-2 and TRBJ2-7; the match to TRBD1 covers 9 bases. Sequenced material: PBMCs. The clonotype was recovered from a female donor in good health and CMV-seropositive. The CDR3 loop reads CASSLMGQGFEQYF. The CDR3 DNA sequence: TGTGCCAGCAGCTTAATGGGACAGGGCTTCGAGCAGTACTTC.